This TCR beta chain was sequenced during a study of blood T cells in healthy people across ages (dated by TCRdb to the mid-2010s). A note on the overall study: In model experiments, template switching captured roughly one uniquely barcoded TCR beta cDNA molecule for every two T cells. The donors were split into four age groups: young (average 16 years), middle-aged (about 40), aged (roughly 60) and long-lived (82). To avoid experimental bias, donors of different ages were distributed randomly across sequencing lanes. For two donors (one aged 18 to 30 and one aged 80 or older), the study analyzed two additional independent replicas of 1 million unique cDNA reads from the same blood draw. Using deep sequencing normalized with unique cDNA molecular identifiers, the study measured how TCR beta repertoire diversity changes with age.

To prepare the library, 5' RACE was applied. Sequenced using an Illumina HiSeq 2500. The second PCR ran for roughly 7 to 11 cycles and used a J-beta primer mix along with a sample-barcoded 5' primer. A unique molecular identifier was introduced onto each TCR beta cDNA molecule by a template-switch 5' adaptor carrying 12 random nucleotides. Each sample yielded at least 2.5 million CDR3-containing paired-end reads. First-strand cDNA was synthesized from all RNA with the Mint cDNA synthesis kit, primed by a TRBC-specific oligonucleotide. Following uracil-DNA glycosylase treatment, a first 18-cycle PCR with universal primers M1SS and BC2_uni_R was performed on all cDNA. From the authors' description of their analysis: For normalization, 1 million high-quality reads, each with a distinct molecular identifier, were randomly selected from each sample. Instead of being binned into consensus sequences, reads with shared molecular identifiers were discarded. MiTCR, with a Q25 quality threshold and the strictest error-elimination algorithm, was used for CDR3 identification, clonotype clustering and error correction. A nonparametric unseen species model with Euler transformation was used to estimate a lower bound on total TCR beta diversity. The raw public data were reprocessed by TCRdb itself: fastp quality trimming at Q25, MiXCR clonotype calling, in-frame beta chains only. CDR3 protein sequences are deduplicated, and each keeps its most common genes and DNA. TCRdb's processing, not the study's, gives the V and J calls here. In this sample the table shows over 1,300,000 distinct CDR3 sequences, roughly 60% of which occur a single time. The biggest ten clones account for roughly 6.3% of the sample.

Donors were a few dozen systemically healthy Caucasian individuals from Russia aged about 6 to 100 years. Each donor gave around 9 milliliters of peripheral blood, collected into EDTA-treated Vacutainer tubes. PBMCs were isolated by Ficoll-Paque density-gradient centrifugation, with at least 7 million obtained per sample. Trizol reagent was used to extract total RNA from PBMCs, with at least 5.5 micrograms per sample. Naive CD45RAhigh/CD27high T cell percentages were measured by flow cytometry on a PBMC aliquot from every donor. After removal of 1 base from V and 2 bases from J, the junction retains 5 bases not matched to a gene. The CDR3 numbers 15 residues from cysteine through phenylalanine. Only the CDR3 portion is preserved as DNA: 45 bases, with reading frame beginning at the first base. From the germline V gene (reference sequence), CDR1 is SGHAT and CDR2 is FQDESV. General study outcomes and caveats: A strong correlation was found between observed TCR beta diversity and the percentage of naive T cells measured by flow cytometry. Total diversity estimates from one million sequenced T cells were considered lower bounds and underestimates. As age increased, observed TCR beta diversity per million T cells dropped in a roughly linear way, and a significant reduction was already evident by age roughly 36. Compared with the aged group, more naive CD4+ T cells, fewer expanded clones and increased TCR diversity were shown by the long-lived group, suggesting age selection. Bulk unsorted PBMC profiling prevented conclusive comparison of naive and antigen-experienced compartments. Donor CMV infection status was unknown, potentially confounding age-related changes in expanded clonotypes.

Comment on this clonotype: The clone's antigen remains unknown. Per-base quality was not reported, and no clone a single base away is much larger than it.

The chain is assembled from TRBV11-1 and TRBJ2-7, with 7 middle bases fitting TRBD1. The origin of this receptor is a man in his late teens or twenties in good health. The sample was blood. DNA sequence: TGTGCCAGCAGCTTAGGCAGACAGGGCCCCTACGAGCAGTACTTC. Its protein reads: CASSLGRQGPYEQYF.